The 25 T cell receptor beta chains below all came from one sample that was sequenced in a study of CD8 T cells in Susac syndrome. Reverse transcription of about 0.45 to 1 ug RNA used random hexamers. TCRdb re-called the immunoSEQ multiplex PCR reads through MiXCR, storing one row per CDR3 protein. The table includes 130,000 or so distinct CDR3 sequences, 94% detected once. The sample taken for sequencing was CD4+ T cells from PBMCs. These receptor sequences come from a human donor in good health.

The CDR3: CASALGGTEAFF. DNA of the CDR3: TGTGCCAGCGCATTAGGGGGGACTGAAGCTTTCTTT. The genes are TRBV7-9 and TRBJ1-1, with TRBD1 as a possible D gene (6 bases). The germline V gene encodes CDR1 SEHNR and CDR2 FQNEAQ (reference sequence). Between the trimmed V and J ends, which lost 8 bases and 5 bases, there was a span of 12 bases. The CDR3 runs to 12 residues.

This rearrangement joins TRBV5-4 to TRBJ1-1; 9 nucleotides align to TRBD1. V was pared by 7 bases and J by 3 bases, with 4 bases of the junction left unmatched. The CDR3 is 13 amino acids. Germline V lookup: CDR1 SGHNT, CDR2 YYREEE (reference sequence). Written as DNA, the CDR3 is TGTGCCAGCCATAGGACAGGGGACACTGAAGCTTTCTTT. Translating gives CASHRTGDTEAFF.

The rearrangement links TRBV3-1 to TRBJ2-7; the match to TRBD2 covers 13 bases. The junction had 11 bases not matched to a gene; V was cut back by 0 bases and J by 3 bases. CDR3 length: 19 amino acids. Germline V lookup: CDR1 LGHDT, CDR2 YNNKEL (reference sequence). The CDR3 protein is CASSQDPVPGLAGYYEQYF. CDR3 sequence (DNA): TGTGCCAGCAGCCAAGATCCGGTCCCGGGACTAGCGGGGTACTACGAGCAGTACTTC.

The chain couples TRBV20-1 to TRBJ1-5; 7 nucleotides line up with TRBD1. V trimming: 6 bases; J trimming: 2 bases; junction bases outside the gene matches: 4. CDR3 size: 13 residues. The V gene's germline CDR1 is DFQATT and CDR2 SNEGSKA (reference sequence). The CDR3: CSAAGQRNQPQHF. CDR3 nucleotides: TGCAGTGCCGCGGGACAGCGCAATCAGCCCCAGCATTTT.

The chain's CDR3 is CASSLDEGATGELFF. For the CDR3, the DNA is TGCGCCAGCAGCTTGGATGAAGGGGCCACCGGGGAGCTGTTTTTT. This chain uses TRBV5-1 with TRBJ2-2, with D perhaps TRBD1 (5 bases). Germline CDR1 SGHRS, CDR2 YFSETQ. The CDR3 has 15 residues. V shed 0 bases and J shed 4 bases, with 10 bases lying between them.

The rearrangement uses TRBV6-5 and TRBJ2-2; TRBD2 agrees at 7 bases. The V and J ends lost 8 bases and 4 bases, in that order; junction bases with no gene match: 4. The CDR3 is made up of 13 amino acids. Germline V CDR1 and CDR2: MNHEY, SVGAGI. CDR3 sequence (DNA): TGTGCCAGCGGACTAGGAAGCACCGGGGAGCTGTTTTTT. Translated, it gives CASGLGSTGELFF.

CDR3 in amino acids: CASSTRGDGYTF. The CDR3 nucleotides are TGTGCCAGCAGCACTCGGGGAGATGGCTACACCTTC. The J gene is TRBJ1-2, the V gene TRBV9, with D hard to call. The CDR3 is 12 amino acids. The V gene lost 4 bases and the J gene lost 6 bases, with 10 bases spanning the gap. Germline V CDR1 and CDR2: SGDLS, YYNGEE.

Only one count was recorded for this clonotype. The CDR3 DNA reads TGTGCCAGCAGCTTAGACGGGAGGGCCGTTGAGACCCAGTACTTC. Amino acids: CASSLDGRAVETQYF. V gene TRBV7-2 combines with J gene TRBJ2-5; TRBD2 matches 8 bases. The V segment lost 1 base and the J segment 5 bases; nucleotides outside the gene matches: 6. From germline, CDR1 is SGHTA and CDR2 FQGNSA. The CDR3 covers 15 residues.

For the CDR3, the DNA is TGTGCCAGCAGCCCTTATATAGGGAGCTATGGCTACACCTTC. It yields the protein CASSPYIGSYGYTF. The chain combines TRBV3-1 with TRBJ1-2; D is ambiguous. The germline V gene encodes CDR1 LGHDT and CDR2 YNNKEL (reference sequence). Deletions cut 4 bases from V and 4 bases from J, with 13 bases between. This CDR3 has 14 amino acids. The full variable domain, in which reference TRBV3-1 and TRBJ1-2 provide the parts outside the CDR3, is DTAVSQTPKYLVTQMGNDKSIKCEQNLGHDTMYWYKQDSKKFLKIMFSYNNKELIINETVPNRFSPKSPDKAHLNLHINSLELGDSAVYFCASSPYIGSYGYTFGSGTRLTVV.

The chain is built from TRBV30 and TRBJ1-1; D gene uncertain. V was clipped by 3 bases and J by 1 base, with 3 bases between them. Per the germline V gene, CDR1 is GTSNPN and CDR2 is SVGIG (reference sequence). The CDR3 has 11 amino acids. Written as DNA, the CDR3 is TGTGCCTGGAGAGAGAACACTGAAGCTTTCTTT. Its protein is CAWRENTEAFF.

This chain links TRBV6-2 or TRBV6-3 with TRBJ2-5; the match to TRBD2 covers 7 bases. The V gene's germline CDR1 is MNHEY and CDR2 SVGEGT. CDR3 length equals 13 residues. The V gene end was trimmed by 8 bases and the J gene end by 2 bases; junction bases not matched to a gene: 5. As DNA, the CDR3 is TGTGCCAGCCTTAGCGGGCTTCAAGAGACCCAGTACTTC. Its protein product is CASLSGLQETQYF.

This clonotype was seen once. The CDR3 sequence is CASSLGLMKGSPLHF. The CDR3 DNA sequence: TGCGCCAGCAGCTTGGGGTTAATGAAGGGTTCACCCCTCCACTTT. The chain uses TRBV5-1 and TRBJ1-6; D gene unclear. V gave up 0 bases and J gave up 9 bases, with 13 bases separating them. Germline V gene data show CDR1 as SGHRS and CDR2 as YFSETQ. The CDR3 has 15 residues.

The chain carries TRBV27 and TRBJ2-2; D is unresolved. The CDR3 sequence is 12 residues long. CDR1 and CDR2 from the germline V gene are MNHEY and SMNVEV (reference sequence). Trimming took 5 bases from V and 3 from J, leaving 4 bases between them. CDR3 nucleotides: TGTGCCAGCAGTCAATACACCGGGGAGCTGTTTTTT. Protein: CASSQYTGELFF.

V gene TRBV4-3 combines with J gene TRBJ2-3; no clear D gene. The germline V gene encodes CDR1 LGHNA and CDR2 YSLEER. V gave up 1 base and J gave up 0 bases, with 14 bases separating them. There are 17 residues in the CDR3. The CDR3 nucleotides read TGCGCCAGCAGCCAAGGTTTTGGGGTTGTAAGCACAGATACGCAGTATTTT. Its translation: CASSQGFGVVSTDTQYF.

The CDR3 reads CASSPGDYEQYF. The CDR3 DNA sequence: TGTGCCAGCTCCCCGGGGGACTACGAGCAGTACTTC. The chain joins TRBV6-6 to TRBJ2-7, with a possible D match to TRBD2 (6 bases). CDR1 is MNHNY and CDR2 is SVGAGI in the germline V gene (reference sequence). This CDR3 has 12 amino acids. Trimming took off 8 bases at V and 3 bases at J, with 11 bases between the two ends.

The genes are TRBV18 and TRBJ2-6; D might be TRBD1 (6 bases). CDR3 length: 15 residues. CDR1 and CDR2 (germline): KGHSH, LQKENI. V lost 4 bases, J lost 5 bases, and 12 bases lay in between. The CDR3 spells CASSHYRDRANVLTF. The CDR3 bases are TGTGCCAGCTCACACTACAGGGATCGGGCCAACGTCCTGACTTTC. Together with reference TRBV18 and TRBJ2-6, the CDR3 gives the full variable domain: NAGVMQNPRHLVRRRGQEARLRCSPMKGHSHVYWYRQLPEEGLKFMVYLQKENIIDESGMPKERFSAEFPKEGPSILRIQQVVRGDSAAYFCASSHYRDRANVLTFGAGSRLTVL.

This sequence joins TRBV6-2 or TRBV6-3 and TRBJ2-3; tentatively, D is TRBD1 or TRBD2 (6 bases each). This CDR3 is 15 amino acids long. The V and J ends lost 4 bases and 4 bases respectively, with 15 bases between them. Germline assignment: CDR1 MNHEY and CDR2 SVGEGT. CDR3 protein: CASSSRFRGADTQYF. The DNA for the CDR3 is TGTGCCAGCAGTTCCCGGTTTAGGGGGGCAGATACGCAGTATTTT.

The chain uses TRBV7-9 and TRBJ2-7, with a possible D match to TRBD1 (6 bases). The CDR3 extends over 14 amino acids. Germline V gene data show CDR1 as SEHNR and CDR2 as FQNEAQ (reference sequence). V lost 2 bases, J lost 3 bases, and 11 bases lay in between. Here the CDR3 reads CASSLLGDIYEQYF. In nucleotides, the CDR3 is TGTGCCAGCAGCTTATTGGGGGACATCTACGAGCAGTACTTC.

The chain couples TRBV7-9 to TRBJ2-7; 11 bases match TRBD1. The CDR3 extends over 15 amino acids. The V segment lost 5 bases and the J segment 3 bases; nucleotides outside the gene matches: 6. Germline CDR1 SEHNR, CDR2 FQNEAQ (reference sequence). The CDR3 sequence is CASSATGTGGYEQYF. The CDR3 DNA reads TGTGCCAGCAGCGCAACCGGGACAGGGGGCTACGAGCAGTACTTC.

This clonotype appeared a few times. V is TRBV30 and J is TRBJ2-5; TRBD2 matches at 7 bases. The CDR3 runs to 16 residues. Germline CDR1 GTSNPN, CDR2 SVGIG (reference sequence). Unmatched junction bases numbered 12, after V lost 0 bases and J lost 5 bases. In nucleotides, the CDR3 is TGTGCCTGGAGTGTATGGAAGGCGGGAGAGTCCGAGACCCAGTACTTC. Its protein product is CAWSVWKAGESETQYF.

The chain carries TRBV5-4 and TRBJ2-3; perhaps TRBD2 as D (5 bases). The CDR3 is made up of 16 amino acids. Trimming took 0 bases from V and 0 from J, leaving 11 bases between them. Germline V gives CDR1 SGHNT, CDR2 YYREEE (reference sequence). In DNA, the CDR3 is TGTGCCAGCAGCTTGGTGAGGGAGCGGAGCACAGATACGCAGTATTTT. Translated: CASSLVRERSTDTQYF.

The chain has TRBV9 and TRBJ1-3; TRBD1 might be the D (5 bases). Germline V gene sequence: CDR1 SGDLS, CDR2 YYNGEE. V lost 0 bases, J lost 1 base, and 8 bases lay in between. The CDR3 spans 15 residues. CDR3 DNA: TGTGCCAGCAGCGTAGACGGGGCTTCTGGAAACACCATATATTTT. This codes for CASSVDGASGNTIYF.

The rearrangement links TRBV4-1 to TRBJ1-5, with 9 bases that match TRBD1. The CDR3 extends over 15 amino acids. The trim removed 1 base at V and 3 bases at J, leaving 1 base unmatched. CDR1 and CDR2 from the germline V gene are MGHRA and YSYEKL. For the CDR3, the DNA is TGCGCCAGCAGCCAAGGGACAGGGGACAATCAGCCCCAGCATTTT. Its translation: CASSQGTGDNQPQHF.

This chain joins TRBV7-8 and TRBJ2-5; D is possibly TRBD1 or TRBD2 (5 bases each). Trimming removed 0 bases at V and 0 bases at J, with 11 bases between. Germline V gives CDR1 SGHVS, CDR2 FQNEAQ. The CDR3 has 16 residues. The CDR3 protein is CASSLAGHGNQETQYF. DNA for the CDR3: TGTGCCAGCAGCTTAGCGGGGCACGGGAACCAAGAGACCCAGTACTTC.

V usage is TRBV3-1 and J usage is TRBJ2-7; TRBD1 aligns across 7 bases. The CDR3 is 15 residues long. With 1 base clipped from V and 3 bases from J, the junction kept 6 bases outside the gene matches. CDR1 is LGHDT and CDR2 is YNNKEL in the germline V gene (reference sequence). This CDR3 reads CASSQAATGRYEQYF. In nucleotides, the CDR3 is TGTGCCAGCAGCCAAGCCGCGACAGGGCGCTACGAGCAGTACTTC.